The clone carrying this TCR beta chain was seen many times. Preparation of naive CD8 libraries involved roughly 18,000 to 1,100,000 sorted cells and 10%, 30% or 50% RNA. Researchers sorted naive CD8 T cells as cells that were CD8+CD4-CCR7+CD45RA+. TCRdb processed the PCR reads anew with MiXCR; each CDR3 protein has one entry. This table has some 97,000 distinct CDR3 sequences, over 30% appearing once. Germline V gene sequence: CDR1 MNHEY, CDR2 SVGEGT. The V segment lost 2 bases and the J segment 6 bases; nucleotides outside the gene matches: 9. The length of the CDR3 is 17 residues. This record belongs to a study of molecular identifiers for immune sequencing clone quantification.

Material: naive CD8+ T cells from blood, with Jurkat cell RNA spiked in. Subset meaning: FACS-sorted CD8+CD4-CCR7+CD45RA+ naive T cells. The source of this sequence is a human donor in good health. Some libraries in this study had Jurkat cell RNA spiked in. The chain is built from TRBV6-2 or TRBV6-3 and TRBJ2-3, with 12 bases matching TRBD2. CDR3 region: CASSYGTSGRILDTQYF. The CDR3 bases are TGTGCCAGCAGTTACGGCACTAGCGGGAGGATCTTGGATACGCAGTATTTT.